This TCR beta chain was captured by sequencing in a study of blood T cell repertoires in COVID-19. On the study more broadly: T cells, B-cell-depleted T cells, or PBMCs provided the cDNA or gDNA that served as material.

The ends were cut back, 1 base at V and 4 bases at J, with 14 bases in the middle. This CDR3 comprises 16 residues. The V gene's germline CDR1 is SGHTA and CDR2 FQGTGA. Assignments of participants to cohorts depended upon their own reported clinical history. This clone was counted once. Sequenced by immunoSEQ multiplex PCR; TCRdb stores in-frame clones only, minus some. The profile shows about 200,000 clones, 86% of them singletons. Sequenced input: PBMCs or T cells enriched from blood (not recorded which). The sequence derives from a man in his forties or fifties with acute COVID-19. This chain uses TRBV7-3 with TRBJ2-1, with D uncertain. The CDR3 spells CASSLSGPGVYNEQFF. The CDR3 DNA is TGTGCCAGCAGCTTAAGTGGCCCGGGTGTATACAATGAGCAGTTCTTC.